This record concerns one T cell receptor (beta chain) sequence. What it binds is unknown. This record belongs to a study of T cells after yellow fever vaccination. Study-level background: Any fraction with a low cell number was prepared using SMART-Seq v4 Ultra Low Input. Study outcomes and limitations: Subsequent booster samples again held most clones from primary vaccination (under 98% CD4, 88% CD8). The secondary response peaked faster, at day 5 versus 15, but was weaker.

Germline loops: CDR1 MGHRA, CDR2 YSYEKL. There are 14 residues in the CDR3. J lost 2 bases, V lost 5 bases, and 6 bases had no gene match. Template switching by 5'RACE produced TCR cDNA, adding a universal primer site and UMIs. TCRdb independently ran MiXCR on the 5' RACE reads; one entry per CDR3 protein. The data show approximately 550,000 distinct CDR3 sequences, with about 19% seen just once and 14% held by the top ten. The source is a man aged 25 to 40 who received the YFV17D yellow fever vaccine. Here the sequenced sample was PBMCs, taken 15 days after the yellow fever booster vaccination. This sequence joins TRBV4-1 and TRBJ2-7; 7 nucleotides align to TRBD1. CDR3 region: CASSTSTGTYEQYF. The CDR3, as DNA: TGCGCCAGCAGCACTTCGACAGGGACCTACGAGCAGTACTTC.